The present T cell receptor beta chain was sequenced within a study of response to subunit inactivated influenza vaccine. TCRdb reprocessed the RT-PCR reads via MiXCR and lists one record per CDR3 protein. The sample gives over 650,000 distinct CDR3 sequences, under 20% of which show up once; approximately 10% is in the top ten. This clonotype has just a few counts. The CDR3 is 15 amino acids. Losses at the gene ends were 6 bases for V and 2 bases for J; bases not matched to a gene: 4. The starting material was PBMCs from blood, obtained about 5 days after vaccination. The sequence came from a middle-aged man who received an inactivated influenza vaccine. The chain couples TRBV12-3 or TRBV12-4 to TRBJ1-6, with 7 bases fitting TRBD1. Here the CDR3 reads CASRPTGTYNSPLHF. The CDR3 DNA reads as TGTGCCAGCAGACCGACAGGGACCTATAATTCACCCCTCCACTTT.